This T cell receptor beta chain was found in a study of cytomegalovirus exposure and HLA in healthy donors. The overall study: HLA-typed donors were the source of about 85 million unique TCRs, which an early data release held. Study-wide points: In a later analysis, several top co-occurrence clusters appeared linked to parvovirus B19, influenza, CMV and Epstein-Barr virus.

A multiplex PCR was run with 60 Vbeta primers and 13 Jbeta primers. The table came from immunoSEQ multiplex PCR; TCRdb's copy has only in-frame clones and leaves some out. The data contain 200,000 to 250,000 clones, about two thirds of them singletons. On this clone: What it recognizes is unknown.

This receptor was identified in a man aged 35 to 55 in good health and CMV-seropositive. The sequencing sample was made of PBMCs.

CDR3 nucleotide sequence: TGTGCCAGCAGTTTATCGATTGGGGGCATCTACGAGCAGTACTTC. Amino acid sequence: CASSLSIGGIYEQYF. The chain recombines TRBV27 with TRBJ2-7; possibly TRBD1 for D (6 bases). Looked up from germline, CDR1 is MNHEY and CDR2 is SMNVEV (reference sequence). The V and J ends lost 0 bases and 3 bases respectively, with 12 bases between them. This CDR3 has 15 residues.